This TCR beta chain was recorded in a study of CD8 T cells in Susac syndrome. The RNA input was about 0.5 to 1 ug, and it was reverse transcribed with random hexamers. The TCR beta CDR3 was amplified by immunoSEQ multiplex PCR across 54 Vbeta, 13 Jbeta. In TCRdb, the immunoSEQ multiplex PCR reads were re-called with MiXCR into one record per CDR3 protein. The sample comprises over 350,000 distinct CDR3 sequences, around 85% of which are singletons, and under 0.15% rests with the top ten. Negative isolation was used for CD8+ and CD4+ T cells and FACS enrichment for TEMRA cells. This CDR3 is 13 amino acids long. V dropped 2 bases and J dropped 1 base, with 5 bases sitting between them. CDR1 is MGHRA, CDR2 YSYEKL, per germline.

Sequencing input: CD8+ T cells from PBMCs. This chain links TRBV4-1 with TRBJ1-1, with no clear D. This clonotype was sampled from a human donor with multiple sclerosis. The CDR3: CASSQQSNTEAFF. In DNA, the CDR3 is TGCGCCAGCAGCCAACAGTCGAACACTGAAGCTTTCTTT.